These 13 T cell receptor beta chains share one sample of origin, sequenced in a study of cytomegalovirus exposure and HLA in healthy donors. Researchers ran the PCR with 60 Vbeta and 13 Jbeta primers. The table came from immunoSEQ multiplex PCR; TCRdb's copy has only in-frame clones and leaves some out. Across 90,000 to 120,000 clones, the top ten clones capture about 0.59% of the sample. Sequenced input: PBMCs. The receptors were gathered from a man aged 50 or older in good health and CMV-seronegative.

The chain employs TRBV29-1 and TRBJ2-1; 9 bases match TRBD1. This CDR3 region has 14 residues. V was clipped by 7 bases and J by 5 bases; unmatched bases: 9. Germline V gene lookup returns CDR1 SQVTM and CDR2 ANQGSEA. The CDR3 nucleotides read TGCAGCGCGGAACGGGACAGGGCCGACAATGAGCAGTTCTTC. As protein: CSAERDRADNEQFF.

The chain uses TRBV5-1 and TRBJ2-3; 10 positions match TRBD1. With 4 bases clipped from V and 3 bases from J, the junction kept 5 bases outside the gene matches. Per the germline V gene, CDR1 is SGHRS and CDR2 is YFSETQ. CDR3 length equals 15 residues. The CDR3 spells CASSRDRGGTDTQYF. In DNA form, the CDR3 reads TGCGCCAGCAGCCGGGACAGGGGAGGAACAGATACGCAGTATTTT.

V is TRBV7-9 and J is TRBJ1-2; D is perhaps TRBD1 (6 bases). The germline V and J ends were trimmed by 3 bases and 2 bases, with 13 bases remaining between them. CDR3 length: 15 amino acids. Germline CDR1 reads SEHNR; CDR2 reads FQNEAQ (reference sequence). The CDR3 coding sequence is TGTGCCAGCAGCTTGGGACATCAGATAAACTATGGCTACACCTTC. It specifies CASSLGHQINYGYTF.

CDR3 sequence: CASSPQGARFGYTF. DNA for the CDR3: TGTGCCAGCTCACCACAGGGGGCACGATTTGGCTACACCTTC. The chain links TRBV18 to TRBJ1-2; 7 bases agree with TRBD1. This CDR3 is built from 14 residues. CDR1 and CDR2 from the germline V gene are KGHSH and LQKENI. V dropped 1 base and J dropped 7; count of bases not matched to a gene: 6.

The gene calls are TRBV6-1 and TRBJ2-5; TRBD2 agrees at 9 bases. This CDR3 comprises 15 residues. Trimming took 0 bases from V and 4 from J; bases not matched to a gene: 3. In germline, CDR1 is MNHNS, CDR2 SASEGT. The CDR3 spells CASSEAGLAAETQYF. CDR3 nucleotides: TGTGCCAGCAGTGAAGCGGGACTAGCCGCAGAGACCCAGTACTTC.

The rearrangement links TRBV7-9 to TRBJ2-7; 9 bases align to TRBD1. CDR1 is SEHNR, CDR2 FQNEAQ, per germline (reference sequence). The CDR3 totals 17 residues. V was clipped by 5 bases and J by 5 bases; unmatched bases: 16. Written as DNA, the CDR3 is TGTGCCAGCAGCCCCTGGGGAACCGGGACAGGGTCCCACGAGCAGTACTTC. This encodes CASSPWGTGTGSHEQYF.

This rearrangement joins TRBV6-6 to TRBJ1-2; 9 bases map to TRBD1. With 5 bases clipped from V and 8 bases from J, the junction kept 9 bases outside the gene matches. The CDR3 is 14 residues long. In germline, CDR1 is MNHNY, CDR2 SVGAGI (reference sequence). The CDR3 sequence is CASSLRDRVQGYTF. CDR3 sequence (DNA): TGTGCCAGCAGTCTCCGGGACAGGGTTCAGGGCTACACCTTC.

V usage is TRBV6-5 and J usage is TRBJ2-2, with D possibly matching TRBD2 (6 bases). Per the germline V gene, CDR1 is MNHEY and CDR2 is SVGAGI. The V end lost 0 bases, the J end lost 1 base, and 6 bases lay between the germline ends. The CDR3 extends over 15 amino acids. The CDR3 DNA reads as TGTGCCAGCAGTTACTCGGGAGGGAACACCGGGGAGCTGTTTTTT. This codes for CASSYSGGNTGELFF.

The rearrangement joins TRBV27 to TRBJ1-4; 7 bases are shared with TRBD1. CDR3 length equals 19 residues. The germline V gene encodes CDR1 MNHEY and CDR2 SMNVEV (reference sequence). With 5 bases clipped from V and 5 bases from J, the junction kept 20 bases outside the gene matches. This CDR3 reads CASSVNPLPTGTANEKLFF. The DNA of the CDR3 is TGTGCCAGCAGTGTAAACCCTCTTCCTACCGGGACAGCCAATGAAAAACTGTTTTTT.

This rearrangement joins TRBV11-2 to TRBJ1-1, with D tentatively TRBD1 (5 bases). CDR1 and CDR2 from the germline V gene are SGHAT and FQNNGV. CDR3 size: 14 residues. Trimming left V 4 bases short and J 6 bases short, with 15 bases between. The DNA of the CDR3 is TGTGCCAGCAGCTACTCGGCGACGGGGGCTGAAGCTTTCTTT. Its protein is CASSYSATGAEAFF.

The V gene is TRBV29-1, the J gene TRBJ2-1; 8 bases are a match to TRBD2. The CDR3 is made up of 14 amino acids. The J segment lost 4 bases and the V segment lost 8 bases, leaving 10 bases of the junction unmatched. Looked up from germline, CDR1 is SQVTM and CDR2 is ANQGSEA. In DNA form, the CDR3 reads TGCAGCATAAAAGAGCGGGAGAGATACAATGAGCAGTTCTTC. Protein: CSIKERERYNEQFF.

This chain connects TRBV4-3 to TRBJ2-1, with D maybe TRBD2 (6 bases). Trimming shortened V by 4 bases and J by 5 bases, and 21 bases separated the two germline ends. Per the germline V gene, CDR1 is LGHNA and CDR2 is YSLEER. CDR3 size: 17 residues. CDR3 sequence reads: CASSPGVDFKWDNEQFF. The DNA for the CDR3 is TGCGCCAGCAGCCCGGGGGTCGACTTTAAGTGGGACAATGAGCAGTTCTTC.

The V and J genes are TRBV15 and TRBJ1-1, with a weak D call TRBD1 (5 bases). CDR1 is LNHNV, CDR2 YYDKDF, per germline (reference sequence). The CDR3 sequence is 15 residues long. V was trimmed by 5 bases and J by 1 base, leaving 14 bases between them. In nucleotides, the CDR3 is TGTGCCACCAGCCGCCCGGGGGGTCGGAACACTGAAGCTTTCTTT. Translation gives CATSRPGGRNTEAFF.